The rows below give T cell receptor beta chains drawn from one sample of a study of T-cell reconstitution after alpha-beta-depleted transplantation in children. MiXCR, applied by TCRdb to the PCR reads, yields one record per CDR3 protein. The table has fewer than 550,000 distinct CDR3 sequences, about 11% seen once. This specimen was PBMCs, taken before TCRalphabeta/CD19-depleted stem cell transplant. The receptors come from a child younger than 10 with inherited bone marrow failure, due to receive a stem cell transplant. CDR3s include the opening cysteine and the closing phenylalanine or tryptophan. D genes are given only for firm matches. Expanded clones are given a class, and other clones once, few, many or no size at all.

j_call: TRBJ2-3; d_call: .; v_call: TRBV5-5; clone_size: few; cdr3_nt: TGTGCCAGCAGCTTGGACAGCGCGGCCCTCACAGATACGCAGTATTTT; cdr3_aa: CASSLDSAALTDTQYF
j_call: TRBJ1-5; d_call: .; v_call: TRBV7-8; clone_size: many; cdr3_nt: TGTGCCAGCAGCCCAGAGCGGTTTGGGACACGTCAGCCCCAGCATTTT; cdr3_aa: CASSPERFGTRQPQHF
j_call: TRBJ1-4; d_call: .; v_call: TRBV5-1; clone_size: many; cdr3_nt: TGCGCCAGCAGCGATTCCCTGTCGGGTGAAAAACTGTTTTTT; cdr3_aa: CASSDSLSGEKLFF
j_call: TRBJ2-1; d_call: TRBD2; v_call: TRBV2; clone_size: many; cdr3_nt: TGTGCCAGCGATCTAGCGGGCCCCTACAATGAGCAGTTCTTC; cdr3_aa: CASDLAGPYNEQFF
j_call: TRBJ2-1; d_call: TRBD2; v_call: TRBV7-2; clone_size: many; cdr3_nt: TGTGCCAGCAGCTTAGGGAAGCGGGATCCTTACAATGAGCAGTTCTTC; cdr3_aa: CASSLGKRDPYNEQFF
j_call: TRBJ2-1; d_call: TRBD2; v_call: TRBV20-1; clone_size: many; cdr3_nt: TGCAGTGCTTGGGGGGGGACCTACAATGAGCAGTTCTTC; cdr3_aa: CSAWGGTYNEQFF
j_call: TRBJ1-4; d_call: .; v_call: TRBV6-1; clone_size: .; cdr3_nt: TGTGCCAGCAGCACGAGTGCAACTAATGAAAAACTGTTTTTT; cdr3_aa: CASSTSATNEKLFF
j_call: TRBJ2-3; d_call: TRBD2; v_call: TRBV12-3/TRBV12-4; clone_size: many; cdr3_nt: TGTGCCAGCAGTGGCGGACTAGCGGGAGTTGCAGATACGCAGTATTTT; cdr3_aa: CASSGGLAGVADTQYF
j_call: TRBJ2-7; d_call: .; v_call: TRBV7-2; clone_size: .; cdr3_nt: TGTGCCAGCAGCTTATCTGGGTGTTACTACGAGCAGTACTTC; cdr3_aa: CASSLSGCYYEQYF
j_call: TRBJ2-7; d_call: TRBD2; v_call: TRBV11-2; clone_size: many; cdr3_nt: TGTGCCAGCAGCCTTGAAGTAATAGCGGGAAGAAAGGGCTACGAGCAGTACTTC; cdr3_aa: CASSLEVIAGRKGYEQYF
j_call: TRBJ2-1; d_call: .; v_call: TRBV28; clone_size: .; cdr3_nt: TGTGCCAGCAGTTCTCCAGCGGAGAGCTCCTACAATGAGCAGTTCTTC; cdr3_aa: CASSSPAESSYNEQFF
j_call: TRBJ1-5; d_call: .; v_call: TRBV7-9; clone_size: many; cdr3_nt: TGTGCCAGCAGCTGGGGAGGGAGCAATCAGCCCCAGCATTTT; cdr3_aa: CASSWGGSNQPQHF
j_call: TRBJ2-5; d_call: .; v_call: TRBV12-3/TRBV12-4; clone_size: .; cdr3_nt: TGTGCCAGCAGTACCCGCCTGACAGGTTTAGAGACCCAGTACTTC; cdr3_aa: CASSTRLTGLETQYF
j_call: TRBJ1-2; d_call: .; v_call: TRBV25-1; clone_size: few; cdr3_nt: TGTGCCAGCAGTGTCGGGGCAGGGCGAGCTAACTATGGCTACACCTTC; cdr3_aa: CASSVGAGRANYGYTF
j_call: TRBJ1-5; d_call: .; v_call: TRBV28; clone_size: many; cdr3_nt: TGTGCCAGCAGTTTATCCGAGACTATTGCTCAGCCCCAGCATTTT; cdr3_aa: CASSLSETIAQPQHF
j_call: TRBJ2-7; d_call: .; v_call: TRBV7-9; clone_size: few; cdr3_nt: TGTGCCAGCAGCGGCGTGGGAGTACTCGCCGAGCAGTACTTC; cdr3_aa: CASSGVGVLAEQYF
j_call: TRBJ2-2; d_call: .; v_call: TRBV12-3/TRBV12-4; clone_size: many; cdr3_nt: TGTGCCAGCAGCAATAGGGGGGGAGGGTACACCGGGGAGCTGTTTTTT; cdr3_aa: CASSNRGGGYTGELFF
j_call: TRBJ2-1; d_call: TRBD2; v_call: TRBV18; clone_size: many; cdr3_nt: TGTGCCAGCTCATCCCCGGGACTAGGGCGGGTCCATGAGCAGTTCTTC; cdr3_aa: CASSSPGLGRVHEQFF
j_call: TRBJ2-7; d_call: TRBD2; v_call: TRBV5-1; clone_size: many; cdr3_nt: TGCGCCAGCAGCCCCAGAATGGGCGGGAGGACTTACGAGCAGTACTTC; cdr3_aa: CASSPRMGGRTYEQYF